Listed below are T cell receptor beta chains from one sample, sequenced in a study of OX40 agonist ivuxolimab in advanced cancers. Clones were sequenced by immunoSEQ multiplex PCR, and TCRdb holds only the in-frame ones, with some missing. The repertoire holds 80,000 to 100,000 clones, with about 90% as singletons. The material sequenced was CD4+ or CD8+ T cells sorted from blood, taken in a trial of the OX40 agonist ivuxolimab. The receptor set was obtained from an adult with an advanced solid tumor such as melanoma, head and neck, liver or kidney cancer. Each CDR3 is given with its conserved first and last residue. D genes are given only for firm matches. Expanded clones are given a class, and other clones once, few, many or no size at all.

cdr3_nt	cdr3_aa	j_call	d_call	clone_size	v_call
TGTGCCAGTAGACCTAGCGGGGAAAACAATGAGCAGTTCTTC	CASRPSGENNEQFF	TRBJ2-1	TRBD2	-	TRBV19
TGTGCCAGCCAATGGGCAGGAGGGCTGTTTTTT	CASQWAGGLFF	TRBJ2-2	-	-	TRBV7-9
TGTGCCAGCAGCTTACTTGGCCCCGCTTCCTACAATGAGCAGTTCTTC	CASSLLGPASYNEQFF	TRBJ2-1	-	-	TRBV11-2
TGTGCCAGCAAGAGGGACAGGAACCAAGAGACCCAGTACTTC	CASKRDRNQETQYF	TRBJ2-5	TRBD1	few	TRBV2
TGTGCCAGCAGCTTAGATCGGGGAGGCAATCAGCCCCAGCATTTT	CASSLDRGGNQPQHF	TRBJ1-5	-	-	TRBV7-2
TGCGCCAGCAGCCAAATCTCGGGACTAGCGGGAGGAGAGACCCAGTACTTC	CASSQISGLAGGETQYF	TRBJ2-5	TRBD2	-	TRBV4-1
TGTGCCAGCTCACCCACGTTGTTAGCCAAAAACATTCAGTACTTC	CASSPTLLAKNIQYF	TRBJ2-4	-	-	TRBV18
TGTGCCAGCAGCTTAGAGACCTCCGGGACAGGGAGAGCTTTCTTT	CASSLETSGTGRAFF	TRBJ1-1	TRBD1	-	TRBV11-3
TGTGCCAGCAGCGAAGGACAGGGGAGCTCTGGAAACACCATATATTTT	CASSEGQGSSGNTIYF	TRBJ1-3	TRBD1	once	TRBV7-9
TGTGCCAGCAGACCGACTAGCGTCTACGAGCAGTACTTC	CASRPTSVYEQYF	TRBJ2-7	TRBD2	-	TRBV2
TGTGCCATCCAGGGCCGTGGCACAGATACGCAGTATTTT	CAIQGRGTDTQYF	TRBJ2-3	-	-	TRBV28
TGCAGCGCTTGCGAGAGCGGGACAGATACGCAGTATTTT	CSACESGTDTQYF	TRBJ2-3	-	once	TRBV29-1
TGTGCCACCAGCAGAGCGGGCTATGGCTACACCTTC	CATSRAGYGYTF	TRBJ1-2	-	-	TRBV15
TGTGCCAGCAGACGGGCCCCGACCGACAATGAAAAACTGTTTTTT	CASRRAPTDNEKLFF	TRBJ1-4	-	-	TRBV6-1
TGCGCCAGCAGCTTATCCGGGACAGGGCCCTACGAGCAGTACTTC	CASSLSGTGPYEQYF	TRBJ2-7	TRBD1	-	TRBV5-1
TGTGCCAGCAGCCAATTTACCAGCGGAAAAAGGTCCGGGGAGCTGTTTTTT	CASSQFTSGKRSGELFF	TRBJ2-2	-	-	TRBV14
TGTGCCAGCAGCTTGGTGGGACAGCCCACCTACGAGCAGTACTTC	CASSLVGQPTYEQYF	TRBJ2-7	TRBD1	-	TRBV5-5
TGTGCCAGCAGCTTGCTTGGACGGGCCCGCTCTGGAAACACCATATATTTT	CASSLLGRARSGNTIYF	TRBJ1-3	-	-	TRBV5-6
TGTGCCAGCAGTCCCCGGGACTTAAGCTCCTACGAGCAGTACTTC	CASSPRDLSSYEQYF	TRBJ2-7	-	-	TRBV6-5
TGTGCCAGCAGCTTAGGGAGTTCTGGAAACACCATATATTTT	CASSLGSSGNTIYF	TRBJ1-3	-	-	TRBV11-2